These T cell receptor beta chains were read from a single sample in a study of blood T cell repertoires in COVID-19. Sequencing used immunoSEQ multiplex PCR; TCRdb keeps in-frame clones, though not all of them. Here the sample spans a few hundred thousand clones, around 83% being singletons. The sequenced material came from PBMCs or T cells enriched from blood (not recorded which). All receptors derive from a woman aged 50 to 60 who had recovered from COVID-19. CDR3s include the opening cysteine and the closing phenylalanine or tryptophan. D genes are given only for firm matches. Only part of the rows carry a size: once, few, many, or a class if the clone is expanded.

>TRBV12-3/TRBV12-4|.|TRBJ1-2|.
TGTGCCAGCCGGTCGAAGGGGCACGGCTACACCTTC
CASRSKGHGYTF
>TRBV7-8|TRBD2|TRBJ2-1|.
TGTGCCAGCCGAGCGGGAGGGCCTGGGAATGAGCAGTTCTTC
CASRAGGPGNEQFF
>TRBV3-1/TRBV3-2|.|TRBJ1-5|.
TGTGCCAGCAGCCAGGGCAGCAATCAGCCCCAGCATTTT
CASSQGSNQPQHF
>TRBV6-5|TRBD1|TRBJ1-2|.
TGTGCCAGCAGGGGCACAGGGGGCGAGGACTATGGCTACACCTTC
CASRGTGGEDYGYTF
>TRBV5-1|.|TRBJ1-1|.
TGCGCCAGCAGCTTGGGGGGAGACACTGAAGCTTTCTTT
CASSLGGDTEAFF
>TRBV9|TRBD1|TRBJ2-1|.
TGTGCCAGCAGCGCGGGACAGGGGCTGTACAATGAGCAGTTCTTC
CASSAGQGLYNEQFF
>TRBV11-2|.|TRBJ2-5|.
TGTGCCAGCAGCCGGACTATTCAAGAGACCCAGTACTTC
CASSRTIQETQYF
>TRBV7-3|.|TRBJ2-3|.
TGTGCCAGCAGAGAGGCGTACAGCACAGATACGCAGTATTTT
CASREAYSTDTQYF
>TRBV5-1|TRBD1|TRBJ2-2|.
TGCGCCAGCAGCTTGGAGGGGGCGAGCGGGGAGCTGTTTTTT
CASSLEGASGELFF
>TRBV28|TRBD2|TRBJ2-7|.
TGTGCCAGCAGTTCCACGGGACTAGCGGGAGCCTACGAGCAGTACTTC
CASSSTGLAGAYEQYF
>TRBV7-2|TRBD1|TRBJ1-6|.
TGTGCCAGCAGCCCAACCACAGGGGCACTTAATTCACCCCTCCACTTT
CASSPTTGALNSPLHF
>TRBV29-1|TRBD2|TRBJ2-1|.
TGCAGCGTATCACTTCGGGGACTAGCAGTGAATGAGCAGTTCTTC
CSVSLRGLAVNEQFF
>TRBV30|.|TRBJ2-4|.
TGTGCCTGGAGCGTACCCAAGTTTCGGGGGATCAAAAACATTCAGTACTTC
CAWSVPKFRGIKNIQYF
>TRBV3-1/TRBV3-2|.|TRBJ1-2|.
TGTGCCAGCAGCCATCGCGGGTCGGGGTACACCTTC
CASSHRGSGYTF
>TRBV5-1|TRBD1|TRBJ2-7|.
TGCGCCAGCAGAAGACAGGGATCTCATCACGAGCAGTACTTC
CASRRQGSHHEQYF
>TRBV19|TRBD1|TRBJ1-1|few
TGTGCCAGTTCAGGGGGTTTCTCCACCATGAACACTGAAGCTTTCTTT
CASSGGFSTMNTEAFF
>TRBV5-1|.|TRBJ2-3|.
TGCGCCAGCAGCCTACACAGGGCTGCCGCAGATACGCAGTATTTT
CASSLHRAAADTQYF
>TRBV5-4|TRBD1|TRBJ2-2|few
TGTGCCAGCAGCGAGGGACAGTTGAACACCGGGGAGCTGTTTTTT
CASSEGQLNTGELFF
>TRBV5-6|.|TRBJ1-2|.
TGTGCCAGCAGCTCCGTGGGGTCCTCCGGCAAGCGGCACTATGGCTACACCTTC
CASSSVGSSGKRHYGYTF
>TRBV30|.|TRBJ1-3|.
TGTGCCTGGAGTGACAGGGTAGTCTCTGGAAACACCATATATTTT
CAWSDRVVSGNTIYF
>TRBV12-3/TRBV12-4|.|TRBJ2-2|.
TGTGCCAGCAGTTCTCACGGCGGGGAGCTGTTTTTT
CASSSHGGELFF
>TRBV19|.|TRBJ1-4|.
TGTGCCAGTAGTATAACGGGGGAAAAACTGTTTTTT
CASSITGEKLFF
>TRBV10-3|TRBD2|TRBJ2-7|.
TGTGCCATCAGCGAGGGACTAGCGGGCACCTACTCCTACGAGCAGTACTTC
CAISEGLAGTYSYEQYF
>TRBV18|.|TRBJ2-2|.
TGTGCCAGCTCACCAGGCAGGAACACCGGGGAGCTGTTTTTT
CASSPGRNTGELFF
>TRBV12-1|.|TRBJ2-1|.
TGTGCCAGCAACGGGGTCCATATTTACAATGAGCAGTTCTTC
CASNGVHIYNEQFF
>TRBV7-2|.|TRBJ2-1|.
TGTGCCAGCAGCGAAGCGGCCGGACGTTCCAATGAGCAGTTCTTC
CASSEAAGRSNEQFF
>TRBV25-1|TRBD1|TRBJ1-1|.
TGTGCCAGCAGTGAACCGAAGGGGGCGACGACTGAAGCTTTCTTT
CASSEPKGATTEAFF
>TRBV27|.|TRBJ1-5|few
TGTGCCAGCAGTCTTAGCGGTATGCAGTACCCCAATCAGCCCCAGCATTTT
CASSLSGMQYPNQPQHF
>TRBV7-2|TRBD2|TRBJ2-3|.
TGTGCCAGCAGCTTAGTAGCGGGAGTTAAAGATACGCAGTATTTT
CASSLVAGVKDTQYF
>TRBV7-3|TRBD2|TRBJ2-1|few
TGTGCCAGCAGCCGCGGGAGGGACAATGAGCAGTTCTTC
CASSRGRDNEQFF
>TRBV5-5|TRBD1|TRBJ2-6|.
TGTGCCAGCAGCTTAGTAACAGGGGAGAGCTCTGGGGCCAACGTCCTGACTTTC
CASSLVTGESSGANVLTF
>TRBV4-2|TRBD1|TRBJ2-7|.
TGTGCCAGCAGCCAAGTCCTAGGACAGGGAACCTACGAGCAGTACTTC
CASSQVLGQGTYEQYF
>TRBV11-2|.|TRBJ1-3|.
TGTGCCAGCAGAAAGGGGACTTCTGGAAACACCATATATTTT
CASRKGTSGNTIYF
>TRBV10-1|.|TRBJ1-5|.
TGCGCCAGCAGTGAGTCGCAGAATCAGCCCCAGCATTTT
CASSESQNQPQHF
>TRBV7-2|TRBD1|TRBJ2-7|.
TGTGCCAGCAGCCTCGGGACAGCCTCCTACGAGCAGTACTTC
CASSLGTASYEQYF
>TRBV27|.|TRBJ2-7|few
TGTGCCAGCAGTTTATCCAGCAGGGCCTACGAGCAGTACTTC
CASSLSSRAYEQYF
>TRBV27|.|TRBJ2-1|.
TGTGCCAGCAGTTTAGGGCAGGCCCTCTACTCCTCCTACAATGAGCAGTTCTTC
CASSLGQALYSSYNEQFF
>TRBV2|TRBD1|TRBJ1-6|.
TGTGCCAGCAGGGGACAGGGCTCCTATAATTCACCCCTCCACTTT
CASRGQGSYNSPLHF
>TRBV7-9|TRBD1|TRBJ1-1|.
TGTGCCAGCAGCTTACCCGGGACAGGGGGAACTGAAGCTTTCTTT
CASSLPGTGGTEAFF
>TRBV19|TRBD1|TRBJ2-1|.
TGTGCCAGTAGTTTGACAACAGGGGTCTTGTACAATGAGCAGTTCTTC
CASSLTTGVLYNEQFF
>TRBV11-3|TRBD2|TRBJ2-3|once
TGTGCCAGCAGCTTATCCTGGGGGGGGGAGGCAGATACGCAGTATTTT
CASSLSWGGEADTQYF
>TRBV14|.|TRBJ2-7|.
TGTGCCAGCAGCCCCAGGGTAACCCTATCCTACGAGCAGTACTTC
CASSPRVTLSYEQYF
>TRBV19|TRBD1|TRBJ2-2|.
TGTGCCAGTAGGTTACAGGGGGCTGACACCGGGGAGCTGTTTTTT
CASRLQGADTGELFF
>TRBV9|TRBD1|TRBJ2-2|.
TGTGCCGGGAGGACAGGGGAGAACACCGGGGAGCTGTTTTTT
CAGRTGENTGELFF
>TRBV7-9|TRBD1|TRBJ1-5|.
TGTGCCAGCAGCCCGACGACAGGGAGCAGCAATCAGCCCCAGCATTTT
CASSPTTGSSNQPQHF
>TRBV30|TRBD1|TRBJ1-2|.
TGTGCCTGGAGGGGACAGATAGAAGGCTACACCTTC
CAWRGQIEGYTF
>TRBV19|.|TRBJ2-5|once
TGTGCCAGTAGCTCCGGAGCAGGGGCGGAGACCCAGTACTTC
CASSSGAGAETQYF
>TRBV7-2|TRBD1|TRBJ1-5|.
TGTGCCAGCAGCTTACACGGACAGGGTTCTTATAGCAATCAGCCCCAGCATTTT
CASSLHGQGSYSNQPQHF
>TRBV14|TRBD1|TRBJ1-4|few
TGTGCCAGCAGCCGGACAGGGGTGAACGAAAAACTGTTTTTT
CASSRTGVNEKLFF
>TRBV7-8|.|TRBJ1-5|.
TGTGCCAGCAGCCCCCTCGCGGGGGGAAATAGCAATCAGCCCCAGCATTTT
CASSPLAGGNSNQPQHF
>TRBV29-1|.|TRBJ2-1|.
TGCAGCGTTGGTCTACGGGGTAAAGGGCAGTTCTTC
CSVGLRGKGQFF
>TRBV7-2|.|TRBJ1-2|.
TGTGCCAGCAGCTTAGGGCAGGGAAATCTGGGCTACACCTTC
CASSLGQGNLGYTF
>TRBV12-3/TRBV12-4|.|TRBJ2-7|.
TGTGCCAGCAGTTTCCGTCGGCGGGACGAGCAGTACTTC
CASSFRRRDEQYF
>TRBV30|.|TRBJ1-1|.
TGTGCCTGGAGTGCGGGGGGGTCCGGTACTGAAGCTTTCTTT
CAWSAGGSGTEAFF
>TRBV3-1/TRBV3-2|TRBD1|TRBJ2-6|.
TGTGCCAGCAGCCAAGTCGGACAGGGGGCGATACCAGGGGCCAACGTCCTGACTTTC
CASSQVGQGAIPGANVLTF
>TRBV5-1|.|TRBJ1-6|.
TGCGCCAGCAGCTTCGGGAGGCCCTATAATTCACCCCTCCACTTT
CASSFGRPYNSPLHF
>TRBV7-2|TRBD1|TRBJ1-2|.
TGTGCCAGCAGCCCGACAGGGGGCGGGGGCTACACCTTC
CASSPTGGGGYTF